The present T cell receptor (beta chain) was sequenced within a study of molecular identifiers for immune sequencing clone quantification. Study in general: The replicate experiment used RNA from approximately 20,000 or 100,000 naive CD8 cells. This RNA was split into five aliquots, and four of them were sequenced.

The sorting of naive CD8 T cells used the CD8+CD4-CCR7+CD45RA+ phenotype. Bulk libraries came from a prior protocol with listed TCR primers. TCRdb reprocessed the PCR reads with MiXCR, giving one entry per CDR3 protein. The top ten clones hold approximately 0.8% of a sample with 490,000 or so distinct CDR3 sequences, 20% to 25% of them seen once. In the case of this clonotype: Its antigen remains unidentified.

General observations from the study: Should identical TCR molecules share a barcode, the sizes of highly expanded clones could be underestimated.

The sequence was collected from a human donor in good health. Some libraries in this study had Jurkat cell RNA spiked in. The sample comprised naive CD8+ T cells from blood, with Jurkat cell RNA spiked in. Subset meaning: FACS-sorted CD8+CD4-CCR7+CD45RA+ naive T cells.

The CDR3 DNA is TGTGCCAGCAGTTCCTCCGGGACGGTTAATTCACCCCTCCACTTT. Translating it yields CASSSSGTVNSPLHF. The chain has TRBV28 and TRBJ1-6, with D tentatively TRBD1 (5 bases). The CDR3 is made up of 15 amino acids. Trimming stripped 4 bases from V and 6 bases from J, with 13 bases between. CDR1 is MDHEN, CDR2 SYDVKM, per germline.